The clone carrying this TCR beta chain has just a few counts. This specimen belongs to a study of blood T cells in healthy people across ages. The wider study: With template switching, about one barcoded beta molecule was captured per two T cells.

A J-beta primer mix and a sample-barcoded 5' primer were used in a second PCR of roughly 6 to 11 cycles. TCRdb re-derived calls from the 5' RACE reads in MiXCR, one entry per CDR3 protein. Found here are about 290,000 distinct CDR3 sequences, roughly 26% of them singletons; the top ten hold around 29%. This CDR3 region has 15 residues. V lost 2 bases, J lost 7 bases, and 10 bases stayed unmatched. Material for sequencing was blood. The rearrangement links TRBV12-3 or TRBV12-4 to TRBJ1-2; 7 nucleotides agree with TRBD1. This TCR was sampled from a woman aged 70-85 years in good health. The CDR3 DNA follows: TGTGCCAGCAGTTTAAATTTAGGGGGCGCTTCTGGCTACACCTTC. Translating it yields CASSLNLGGASGYTF.